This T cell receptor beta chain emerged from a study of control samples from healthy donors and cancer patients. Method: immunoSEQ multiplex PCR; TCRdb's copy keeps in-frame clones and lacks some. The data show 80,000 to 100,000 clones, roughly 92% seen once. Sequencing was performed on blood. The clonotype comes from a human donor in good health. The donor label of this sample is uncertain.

CDR3 amino acids: CASSIGGAQLNEQFF. The CDR3 DNA reads as TGTGCCAGCAGTATCGGGGGGGCGCAGTTAAATGAGCAGTTCTTC. The rearrangement links TRBV27 to TRBJ2-1, with TRBD2 matching 8 bases. This CDR3 is built from 15 residues. Germline CDR1 reads MNHEY; CDR2 reads SMNVEV (reference sequence). The junction had 10 bases not matched to a gene; V was cut back by 5 bases and J by 7 bases.